This T cell receptor (beta chain) is from a study of CD8 T cells in Susac syndrome. The wider study: When blood was drawn, patients with Susac syndrome were on intravenous immunoglobulin alone, on corticosteroids, or therapy-naive. Study-level results: The study identified around fifteen and five Susac-specific public clones in total CD8+ and CD8+ TEMRA repertoires.

This clonotype appeared once. Its antigen is not known. The germline V and J ends were trimmed by 7 bases and 5 bases, with 12 bases remaining between them. This CDR3 has 12 amino acids. Germline CDR1 SQVTM, CDR2 ANQGSEA. The study sequenced TCR beta in blood CD8+ and CD4+ T cells. Roughly 0.45 to 1 ug RNA was reverse transcribed with random hexamers. Coverage of TCR beta CDR3 amplification by immunoSEQ multiplex PCR extended to 54 Vbeta and 13 Jbeta. In TCRdb, the immunoSEQ multiplex PCR reads were re-called with MiXCR into one record per CDR3 protein. The table lists about 150,000 distinct CDR3 sequences, 95% of them singletons, with under 0.2% in the top ten.

The chain carries TRBV29-1 and TRBJ2-1; D ambiguous. The TCR sequence derives from a human donor with Susac syndrome. The sample was CD8+ T cells from PBMCs. Here the CDR3 DNA reads TGCAGCGGACCCCTCCAGAACAATGAGCAGTTCTTC. Translating gives CSGPLQNNEQFF.